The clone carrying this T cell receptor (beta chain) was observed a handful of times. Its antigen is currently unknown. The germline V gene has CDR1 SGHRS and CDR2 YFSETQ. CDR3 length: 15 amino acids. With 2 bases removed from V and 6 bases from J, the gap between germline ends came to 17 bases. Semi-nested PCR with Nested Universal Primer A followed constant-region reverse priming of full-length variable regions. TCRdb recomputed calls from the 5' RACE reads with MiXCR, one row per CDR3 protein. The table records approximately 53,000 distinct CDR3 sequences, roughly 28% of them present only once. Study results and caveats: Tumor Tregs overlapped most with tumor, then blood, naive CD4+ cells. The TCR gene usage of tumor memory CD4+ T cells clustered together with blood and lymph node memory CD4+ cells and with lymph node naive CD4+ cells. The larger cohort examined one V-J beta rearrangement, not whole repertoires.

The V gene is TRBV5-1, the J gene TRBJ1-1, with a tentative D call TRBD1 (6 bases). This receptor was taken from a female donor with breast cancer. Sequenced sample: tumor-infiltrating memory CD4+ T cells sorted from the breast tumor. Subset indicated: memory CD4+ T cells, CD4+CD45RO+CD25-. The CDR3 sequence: CASSFRSGGDAEAFF. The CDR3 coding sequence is TGCGCCAGCAGCTTCCGTAGTGGGGGCGACGCTGAAGCTTTCTTT.